Each of the 9 T cell receptor beta chains below was sequenced from the same sample in a study of blood T cell repertoires in COVID-19. The table came from immunoSEQ multiplex PCR; TCRdb's copy has only in-frame clones and leaves some out. The repertoire holds over 100,000 clones, 86% seen once, with about an eighth in the top ten. Input material: peripheral blood. All receptors come from a woman between 65 and 79 years old with COVID-19, enrolled during active disease.

The chain carries TRBV6-5 and TRBJ1-2; 7 bases are shared with TRBD1. With V trimmed by 6 bases and J by 2 bases, 6 bases remained unmatched. CDR3 size: 14 residues. Germline assignment: CDR1 MNHEY and CDR2 SVGAGI. CDR3 sequence reads: CASRQQGQNYGYTF. CDR3 DNA sequence: TGTGCCAGCAGGCAACAGGGGCAAAACTATGGCTACACCTTC.

Here the CDR3 reads CASSRTGMGTEAFF. CDR3 coding DNA: TGCGCCAGCAGCCGGACAGGGATGGGAACTGAAGCTTTCTTT. This chain links TRBV5-1 with TRBJ1-1; 8 bases are a match to TRBD1. The V segment lost 4 bases and the J segment 5 bases; nucleotides outside the gene matches: 7. There are 14 residues in the CDR3. CDR1 and CDR2 (germline): SGHRS, YFSETQ.

This chain joins TRBV18 and TRBJ2-5; 10 bases are a match to TRBD1. Germline V gene lookup returns CDR1 KGHSH and CDR2 LQKENI. There are 15 residues in the CDR3. Trimming at V came to 5 bases and at J to 5 bases, leaving 8 bases not matched to a gene. In DNA form, the CDR3 reads TGTGCCAGCTCAGATCGACAGGGGGCGAGGGAGACCCAGTACTTC. Protein sequence: CASSDRQGARETQYF. Filled out from reference TRBV18 and TRBJ2-5, the complete variable domain reads NAGVMQNPRHLVRRRGQEARLRCSPMKGHSHVYWYRQLPEEGLKFMVYLQKENIIDESGMPKERFSAEFPKEGPSILRIQQVVRGDSAAYFCASSDRQGARETQYFGPGTRLLVL.

The chain carries TRBV30 and TRBJ1-2; the D gene is possibly TRBD1 (5 bases). The CDR3 has 16 amino acids. Germline V CDR1 and CDR2: GTSNPN, SVGIG (reference sequence). Trimming left V 3 bases short and J 1 base short, with 18 bases between. The CDR3 sequence: CAWSLGWGTDNYGYTF. DNA for the CDR3: TGTGCCTGGAGCTTGGGATGGGGCACCGATAACTATGGCTACACCTTC.

The V gene is TRBV12-3 or TRBV12-4, the J gene TRBJ1-1; tentatively, D is TRBD1 (6 bases). CDR3 length: 12 amino acids. Trimming pared 3 bases from V and 11 bases from J, leaving 13 bases between. The CDR3 region is CASSFVGDRAFF. Here the CDR3 DNA reads TGTGCCAGCAGTTTTGTGGGTGACAGGGCTTTCTTT.

V gene TRBV28 combines with J gene TRBJ1-2; D remains unclear. Germline CDR1 and CDR2: MDHEN and SYDVKM. The CDR3 has 15 residues. Deletions cut 3 bases from V and 0 bases from J, with 11 bases between. The CDR3 bases are TGTGCCAGCAGTTTTTCGGGGAGCCCTAACTATGGCTACACCTTC. Translation gives CASSFSGSPNYGYTF.

The rearrangement uses TRBV6-5 and TRBJ1-2, with 8 bases that match TRBD1. The trim removed 11 bases at V and 5 bases at J, leaving 4 bases unmatched. The CDR3 contains 11 residues. In germline, CDR1 is MNHEY, CDR2 SVGAGI. CDR3 protein: CAVQGGYGYTF. DNA for the CDR3: TGTGCCGTACAGGGGGGTTATGGCTACACCTTC.

CDR3 DNA sequence: TGTGCCAGCAGCCAAATTGGGACTGCCAATGAGCAGTTCTTC. Its protein is CASSQIGTANEQFF. The chain employs TRBV4-2 and TRBJ2-1; D might be TRBD2 (6 bases). The CDR3 runs to 14 residues. Germline CDR1 LGHNA, CDR2 YNFKEQ. Trimming pared 2 bases from V and 6 bases from J, leaving 11 bases between.

This clone appeared once. V gene TRBV5-4 combines with J gene TRBJ2-1; 12 nucleotides line up with TRBD2. Germline V lookup: CDR1 SGHNT, CDR2 YYREEE (reference sequence). The CDR3 contains 19 residues. V shed 0 bases, J shed 3 bases, and the junction held 10 bases outside the gene matches. The CDR3 loop is CASSLALAGGPSGYNEQFF. In DNA, the CDR3 is TGTGCCAGCAGCTTGGCACTAGCGGGGGGCCCCTCGGGCTACAATGAGCAGTTCTTC. The full variable domain, with the rest looked up from reference TRBV5-4 and TRBJ2-1, is ETGVTQSPTHLIKTRGQQVTLRCSSQSGHNTVSWYQQALGQGPQFIFQYYREEENGRGNFPPRFSGLQFPNYSSELNVNALELDDSALYLCASSLALAGGPSGYNEQFFGPGTRLTVL.